This TCR beta chain comes out of a study of T cell responses to AZD1222 COVID-19 vaccine. For this clone: The target antigen is unknown.

TCRdb's copy holds only in-frame clones and misses some; the assay was immunoSEQ multiplex PCR. Among about 86,000 clones, 88% were seen once, and the ten largest hold about an eighth. General study results and limits: The donor group comprised mostly white British people and more females; the analysis possibly underestimated clonal diversity.

Germline V gives CDR1 LNHDA, CDR2 SQIVND (reference sequence). The CDR3 sequence is 16 residues long. V was clipped by 5 bases and J by 0 bases, with 14 bases between them. Sequences were derived from peripheral blood, sampled 28 days after the second AZD1222 dose. The gene calls are TRBV19 and TRBJ1-3, with a possible D match to TRBD1 (6 bases). This receptor was taken from an adult who received the AZD1222 COVID-19 vaccine. The CDR3 loop is CASSPYRADSGNTIYF. DNA of the CDR3: TGTGCCAGTAGTCCGTACAGGGCTGACTCTGGAAACACCATATATTTT.